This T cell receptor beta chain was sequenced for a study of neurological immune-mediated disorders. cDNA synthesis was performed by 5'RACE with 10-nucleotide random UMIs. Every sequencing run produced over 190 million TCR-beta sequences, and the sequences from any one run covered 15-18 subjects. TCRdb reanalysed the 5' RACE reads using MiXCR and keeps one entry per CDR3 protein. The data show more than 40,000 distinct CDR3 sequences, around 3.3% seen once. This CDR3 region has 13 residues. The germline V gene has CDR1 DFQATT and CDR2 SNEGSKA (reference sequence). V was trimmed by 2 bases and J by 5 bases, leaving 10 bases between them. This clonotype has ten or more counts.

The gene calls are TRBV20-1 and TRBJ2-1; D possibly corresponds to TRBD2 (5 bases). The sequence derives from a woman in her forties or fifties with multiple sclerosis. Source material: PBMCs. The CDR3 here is CSARMTTDNEQFF. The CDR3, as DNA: TGCAGTGCTAGAATGACTACCGACAATGAGCAGTTCTTC.